This TCR beta chain originates from a study of technical replicates of blood from a handful of donors. V dropped 4 bases and J dropped 3 bases, with 15 bases sitting between them. This CDR3 contains 15 residues. CDR1 and CDR2 (germline): SGHAT, FQNNGV. Sequencing used immunoSEQ multiplex PCR; TCRdb keeps in-frame clones, though not all of them. The table shows more than 65,000 clones, with approximately 96% occurring only once. Sequenced: T cells isolated from PBMCs. The receptor was isolated from a human donor in good health. This chain uses TRBV11-2 with TRBJ2-5; a weak D match, TRBD2 (7 bases). The CDR3: CASSSGQGTKETQYF. In nucleotides, the CDR3 is TGTGCCAGCAGCTCCGGTCAGGGGACTAAAGAGACCCAGTACTTC.